This T cell receptor beta chain comes out of a study of beta chain features in type 1 diabetes (dated by TCRdb to the late 2010s). General notes on the study: Patients and healthy donors did not differ in mean age, gender distribution, total cell number or subset yield. Across all samples, roughly 110,000,000 sorted cells were examined, and cell number per subset correlated strongly with RNA yield. In the study, recently diagnosed type 1 diabetes patients and matched healthy donors were compared on the TCRB repertoires of their sorted circulating CD4+ T cell subsets. Regulatory and stem cell-like memory subsets were isolated from only 8 patients and roughly eight healthy donors, whereas naive and central memory subsets came from all 28 donors. Here is what the overall study found, with its caveats: PCR may preferentially amplify shorter templates, but because patient and control samples were amplified and corrected together, any resulting skew would affect both groups equally. In all four CD4+ subsets, TCRB CDR3 length was moderately but significantly shorter in type 1 diabetes patients. Because cDNA rather than genomic DNA was sequenced, highly expressing activated cells could have been over-represented, although no difference in activation and CD3 levels was found between groups. Because small numbers of individuals were included in the HLA sub-analyses, any influence of HLA type on TCRB rearrangement was left unresolved. Patients with type 1 diabetes made fewer insertions and deleted more nucleotides at VDJ recombination sites, implying thymic rearrangement abnormalities. Naive, central memory and regulatory TCRB repertoires appeared more similar among patients than among healthy donors.

A single peripheral blood draw of about 120 mL on average was collected from each donor into heparinised tubes. Using a panel that included CD45RO, CCR7, CD25, CD127, CD95 and CD27, naive, central memory, regulatory and stem cell-like memory CD4+ T cells were sorted on a BD FACSAria II. All sorted populations exceeded 95% purity. PBMCs were isolated immediately by Lymphoprep density gradient centrifugation and stained directly without culture. So that batch effects would be minimized, each experiment stained and sorted samples in pairs, pairing one healthy donor with one patient. CDR1 and CDR2, looked up from the germline V gene, are SGHTA and FQGNSA. The V end loses 4 bases and the J end loses 1 base, and a stretch of 5 bases separates them. From the cysteine up to the phenylalanine, the CDR3 has a length of 13 residues. The sequence is cut down to CDR3 DNA, 39 bases in frame from base 1. All of the isolated RNA was reverse transcribed with the High Capacity cDNA Reverse Transcription Kit, so expressed TCRB transcripts were sequenced. Deep immunoSEQ sequencing was applied to naive, central memory and regulatory T cell samples, giving an average of around 3.4 million total reads per sample. Sorted cells were lysed in RLT buffer, and RNA was extracted using DNase-treated RNeasy Micro or Mini kits according to cell number. Each cell subset was processed on its own to prevent cross-contamination, while patient and healthy donor samples were processed together. TCRB sequences were amplified from cDNA with the immunoSEQ multiplex PCR, producing 87-bp fragments spanning the CDR3 region. Sequencing of the amplicons was performed on the Illumina HiSeq platform. In the source study's methods: PCR bias was computationally corrected using synthetic template baselines, reads within Hamming distance 2 were collapsed, and singletons that could not be merged were discarded. Reads were aligned to IMGT to assign V, D and J genes, CDR3 length, and insertions or deletions at six rearrangement sites. Within each subset, clonotype counts were normalized to sorted cell number, after which true diversity and Gini coefficients were computed with the tcR R package. The overlap coefficient, calculated on TCRB nucleotide sequences, was used to quantify repertoire sharing. TCRdb retrieved this table from immuneACCESS and kept in-frame rearrangements only. Not all clones are present; in checked studies, unresolved V genes account for under half, and no reason is known for the remainder. V, J and clone size were drawn from that table, and D and trimming were deduced from the DNA. This sample holds around 180,000 clones; 6% to 9% were observed only once. Under 0.55% of the sample comes from the top ten.

As to this clone: Its cognate antigen has yet to be identified. No much larger clone exists at a distance of one base, and base qualities are not known.

The rearranged chain carries TRBV7-2 and TRBJ1-3, with the D gene uncertain. Sequences were obtained from central memory CD4+ T cells from blood. The TCR comes from a man between 18 and 35 years old with type 1 diabetes. The CDR3 has the sequence CASSSQSGNTIYF. The nucleotide sequence is TGTGCCAGCAGCTCACAGTCTGGAAACACCATATATTTT. Reference TRBV7-2 and TRBJ1-3 proteins supply the regions before and after the CDR3; the full variable domain is: GAGVSQSPSNKVTEKGKDVELRCDPISGHTALYWYRQSLGQGLEFLIYFQGNSAPDKSGLPSDRFSAERTGGSVSTLTIQRTQQEDSAVYLCASSSQSGNTIYFGEGSWLTVV.